Shown below are 27 T cell receptor beta chains from a single sample sequenced in a study of Graves' ophthalmopathy and Graves' hyperthyroidism. Amplification from RNA transcripts yielded the TCR beta CDR3 regions. HTBI primers were used in a first-round RT-PCR, which preceded a second-round multiplex PCR. TCRdb fed the multiplex PCR reads into MiXCR, producing one record per CDR3 protein. The data show under 200,000 distinct CDR3 sequences, about 40% seen once. Sequencing was done on a sample of peripheral blood. These receptors were obtained from a middle-aged woman with Graves' ophthalmopathy.

This clonotype was observed at least ten times. The rearrangement joins TRBV6-5 to TRBJ1-1; D perhaps matches TRBD1 (5 bases). Germline CDR1 and CDR2: MNHEY and SVGAGI. CDR3 length: 12 residues. The V and J ends lost 6 bases and 8 bases respectively, with 13 bases between them. CDR3: CASRRDPREAFF. The CDR3 region has the DNA TGTGCCAGCAGAAGGGACCCAAGAGAAGCTTTCTTT.

This clonotype occurred a few times. This sequence joins TRBV6-2 or TRBV6-3 and TRBJ1-2, with a weak D call TRBD1 (5 bases). The CDR3 sequence is 19 residues long. The germline gives CDR1 MNHEY, CDR2 SVGEGT. Trimming cost V 6 bases and J 1 base, with 27 bases left between them. Here the CDR3 DNA reads TGTGCCAGCAGGCCCTCTGCCGGGACGGGCTCCGTATTTAACTATGGCTACACCTTC. It yields the protein CASRPSAGTGSVFNYGYTF.

This clonotype was recorded at least ten times. The V gene is TRBV15, the J gene TRBJ1-2; no reliable D call. This CDR3 has 15 residues. With 2 bases removed from V and 2 bases from J, the gap between germline ends came to 12 bases. Germline assignment: CDR1 LNHNV and CDR2 YYDKDF (reference sequence). The CDR3 region has the DNA TGTGCCACCAGCAGATCGAAGGAGACCAACTATGGCTACACCTTC. Translated: CATSRSKETNYGYTF.

The chain couples TRBV27 to TRBJ2-7, with TRBD2 identical over 7 bases. CDR3 length: 14 amino acids. Per germline, CDR1 MNHEY and CDR2 SMNVEV (reference sequence). Trimming removed 6 bases from V and 2 bases from J; junction bases left unmatched: 7. In DNA, the CDR3 is TGTGCCAGCAGCCGCGTCCGGGAGGCCTACGAGCAGTACTTC. Residues: CASSRVREAYEQYF.

The rearrangement uses TRBV7-8 and TRBJ2-7; D may be TRBD1 (6 bases). Trimming cost V 5 bases and J 4 bases, with 21 bases left between them. CDR3 length: 16 residues. The germline V gene has CDR1 SGHVS and CDR2 FQNEAQ. CDR3 nucleotide sequence: TGTGCCAGCAGCCTAAGGACTTCCCAGGGGTCTTACGAGCAGTACTTC. Its translation is CASSLRTSQGSYEQYF.

This clonotype was seen ten or more times. This rearrangement joins TRBV3-1 to TRBJ1-2, with 7 bases aligning to TRBD1. The germline gives CDR1 LGHDT, CDR2 YNNKEL (reference sequence). This CDR3 is built from 17 residues. The junction had 10 bases not matched to a gene; V was cut back by 0 bases and J by 3 bases. This CDR3 is CASSQDSGQGEYYGYTF. In nucleotides, the CDR3 is TGTGCCAGCAGCCAAGATTCGGGGCAGGGGGAGTACTATGGCTACACCTTC.

In its sample, this clonotype was seen many times. This chain joins TRBV6-2 or TRBV6-3 and TRBJ1-2; D is perhaps TRBD1 (6 bases). Germline CDR1 MNHEY, CDR2 SVGEGT. V gave up 4 bases and J gave up 8 bases, with 20 bases separating them. The CDR3 length is 15 residues. CDR3 sequence: CASSWASWGPEGYTF. The CDR3 DNA is TGTGCCAGCAGTTGGGCATCCTGGGGGCCTGAGGGCTACACCTTC.

CDR3 coding DNA: TGTGCCAGCAATGTAAGAGGGACGATGAACACTGAAGCTTTCTTT. Amino acids: CASNVRGTMNTEAFF. This rearrangement joins TRBV28 to TRBJ1-1, with D possibly being TRBD1 (5 bases). The germline V gene encodes CDR1 MDHEN and CDR2 SYDVKM. With 7 bases removed from V and 0 bases from J, the gap between germline ends came to 15 bases. This CDR3 has 15 amino acids.

This clonotype was counted at least ten times. V and J are TRBV6-1 and TRBJ2-5, with 9 bases lining up with TRBD1. The CDR3 has 14 residues. The germline gives CDR1 MNHNS, CDR2 SASEGT. Germline trimming cut 4 bases from V and 5 bases from J; bases unmatched to any gene: 5. The CDR3: CASSGTGAGETQYF. The CDR3 region has the DNA TGTGCCAGCAGTGGGACAGGGGCGGGGGAGACCCAGTACTTC.

This clonotype was detected ten times or more. The rearrangement links TRBV28 to TRBJ2-5; TRBD2 matches 13 bases. Germline values: CDR1 MDHEN, CDR2 SYDVKM. The CDR3 loop spans 13 amino acids. Unmatched junction bases numbered 4, after V lost 9 bases and J lost 6 bases. CDR3 region: CASGLAGVKTQYF. CDR3 bases: TGTGCCAGTGGACTAGCGGGAGTAAAGACCCAGTACTTC.

This clonotype was counted many times. The V and J genes are TRBV18 and TRBJ1-5; 9 nucleotides agree with TRBD1. Trimming took 8 bases from V and 7 from J; bases not matched to a gene: 9. Germline values: CDR1 KGHSH, CDR2 LQKENI. The CDR3 runs 14 residues. CDR3 sequence: CASATGTGTQPQHF. The CDR3 DNA reads TGTGCCAGCGCAACCGGGACAGGGACCCAGCCCCAGCATTTT.

This clonotype was found many times. V gene TRBV7-3 combines with J gene TRBJ1-1; D gene ambiguous. The CDR3 has 13 residues. CDR1 is SGHTA and CDR2 is FQGTGA in the germline V gene. Trimming took off 2 bases at V and 2 bases at J, with 6 bases between the two ends. The CDR3 DNA is TGTGCCAGCAGCTTAGAGGTCAACACTGAAGCTTTCTTT. It codes for CASSLEVNTEAFF.

This clonotype was found many times. This chain connects TRBV29-1 to TRBJ2-5; D remains ambiguous. Germline CDR1 and CDR2: SQVTM and ANQGSEA. The CDR3 consists of 12 residues. V lost 3 bases, J lost 5 bases, and 10 bases lay in between. CDR3 region: CSVEVVRETQYF. CDR3 sequence (DNA): TGCAGCGTTGAGGTAGTCCGGGAGACCCAGTACTTC.

This rearrangement joins TRBV19 to TRBJ2-2; D is uncertain. The V and J ends lost 7 bases and 7 bases respectively, with 10 bases between them. Germline CDR1 reads LNHDA; CDR2 reads SQIVND (reference sequence). The CDR3 has 12 amino acids. The CDR3: CASKVTGGELFF. CDR3 coding DNA: TGTGCCAGTAAGGTCACGGGCGGGGAGCTGTTTTTT.

This rearrangement joins TRBV20-1 to TRBJ2-7; TRBD1 aligns across 7 bases. This CDR3 region has 15 residues. The junction had 6 bases not matched to a gene; V was cut back by 0 bases and J by 1 base. Germline values: CDR1 DFQATT, CDR2 SNEGSKA (reference sequence). The CDR3 region has the DNA TGCAGTGCTAGAGATCAGCGCAGGGGGTCCTACGAGCAGTACTTC. As protein: CSARDQRRGSYEQYF.

This clonotype was observed at least ten times. The rearrangement links TRBV27 to TRBJ1-1, with 9 bases fitting TRBD1. Germline CDR1 MNHEY, CDR2 SMNVEV (reference sequence). This CDR3 has 15 amino acids. For the CDR3, the DNA is TGTGGATGGTCCGGGACCGGGACAGGGTACACTGAAGCTTTCTTT. It yields the protein CGWSGTGTGYTEAFF.

This clonotype was recorded at least ten times. The chain employs TRBV9 and TRBJ2-7; D unclear. CDR1 and CDR2 (germline): SGDLS, YYNGEE. The CDR3 loop spans 15 amino acids. The ends were cut back, 1 base at V and 3 bases at J, with 14 bases in the middle. CDR3 residues: CASSVSIVPLYEQYF. CDR3 bases: TGTGCCAGCAGCGTATCCATAGTCCCGCTCTACGAGCAGTACTTC.

This sequence joins TRBV6-2 or TRBV6-3 and TRBJ1-5, with 10 bases identical to TRBD1. The CDR3 contains 18 residues. Germline-derived CDR1 and CDR2 are MNHEY and SVGEGT. The ends lost 5 bases at V and 1 base at J; junction bases unmatched: 11. This CDR3 is CASSPRDRGVGSNQPQHF. CDR3 nucleotide sequence: TGTGCCAGCAGTCCCCGGGACAGGGGAGTCGGCAGCAATCAGCCCCAGCATTTT.

This rearrangement joins TRBV30 to TRBJ2-5; D could derive from TRBD1 or TRBD2 (5 bases each). This CDR3 is 13 amino acids long. Trimming removed 4 bases from V and 6 bases from J, with 15 bases in between. Per germline, CDR1 GTSNPN and CDR2 SVGIG (reference sequence). In nucleotides, the CDR3 is TGTGCCTGGACCCTTACCCCGGGGCAGACCCAGTACTTC. This gives the protein CAWTLTPGQTQYF.

This clonotype was detected many times. The J gene is TRBJ1-5, the V gene TRBV12-3 or TRBV12-4, with D perhaps TRBD1 (5 bases). The CDR3 spans 15 residues. The V end was cut by 5 bases, the J end by 2 bases, with 13 bases between. The CDR3 DNA is TGTGCCAGCAGTCGGGACCAATGGGGCAATCAGCCCCAGCATTTT. This gives the protein CASSRDQWGNQPQHF.

This clonotype was observed at least ten times. The chain is built from TRBV6-2 or TRBV6-3 and TRBJ2-7, with TRBD2 matching over 14 bases. Trimming cost V 5 bases and J 5 bases; bases outside gene matches: 11. From germline, CDR1 is MNHEY and CDR2 SVGEGT. There are 17 residues in the CDR3. The CDR3 nucleotides read TGTGCCAGCAGTCAATGGCTTGGGACTAGCGGGAGAAACGAGCAGTACTTC. Protein sequence: CASSQWLGTSGRNEQYF.

This clonotype was picked up many times. This chain links TRBV5-5 with TRBJ2-5; TRBD2 matches 11 bases. The CDR3 is 16 residues long. Unmatched junction bases numbered 13, after V lost 7 bases and J lost 5 bases. Per germline, CDR1 SGHKS and CDR2 YYEKEE (reference sequence). DNA of the CDR3: TGTGCCAGCGGATCTAGGTTACTAGCGGGGGCTGAGACCCAGTACTTC. Its protein product is CASGSRLLAGAETQYF. Drawing the rest from reference TRBV5-5 and TRBJ2-5, the complete variable domain is DAGVTQSPTHLIKTRGQQVTLRCSPISGHKSVSWYQQVLGQGPQFIFQYYEKEERGRGNFPDRFSARQFPNYSSELNVNALLLGDSALYLCASGSRLLAGAETQYFGPGTRLLVL.

This chain connects TRBV6-2 or TRBV6-3 to TRBJ2-5, with 8 nucleotides matching TRBD1. Germline assignment: CDR1 MNHEY and CDR2 SVGEGT. Trimming removed 4 bases from V and 1 base from J; junction bases left unmatched: 5. This CDR3 comprises 15 residues. The CDR3 here is CASSLGTGLQETQYF. The CDR3 bases are TGTGCCAGCAGTTTGGGGACAGGACTCCAAGAGACCCAGTACTTC.

This clonotype was seen many times. The J gene is TRBJ2-3, the V gene TRBV6-1, with a weak D call TRBD2 (6 bases). The V gene lost 2 bases and the J gene lost 1 base, with 10 bases spanning the gap. Germline-derived CDR1 and CDR2 are MNHNS and SASEGT. The CDR3 is 15 amino acids. The CDR3 DNA sequence: TGTGCCAGCAGTGAACAGGGACTTCGCACAGATACGCAGTATTTT. Protein: CASSEQGLRTDTQYF.

The chain is built from TRBV7-8 and TRBJ2-7; 8 bases map to TRBD1. Germline V lookup: CDR1 SGHVS, CDR2 FQNEAQ. V dropped 3 bases and J dropped 7; count of bases not matched to a gene: 14. This CDR3 is 16 amino acids long. The CDR3 DNA reads TGTGCCAGCAGCTTTCCCCCAAGGACAGGGCCATCTGAGCAGTACTTC. This sequence encodes CASSFPPRTGPSEQYF. The variable domain in full, with the rest retrieved from reference TRBV7-8 and TRBJ2-7, is GAGVSQSPRYKVAKRGQDVALRCDPISGHVSLFWYQQALGQGPEFLTYFQNEAQLDKSGLPSDRFFAERPEGSVSTLKIQRTQQEDSAVYLCASSFPPRTGPSEQYFGPGTRLTVT.

V gene TRBV12-3 or TRBV12-4 combines with J gene TRBJ2-6; D call uncertain. The length of the CDR3 is 15 residues. V was pared by 6 bases and J by 1 base, with 10 bases between. Written as DNA, the CDR3 is TGTGCCAGCAGCGTGGGGTCGTCTGGGGCCAACGTCCTGACTTTC. Encoded protein: CASSVGSSGANVLTF.

This clonotype has ten or more counts. The chain couples TRBV19 to TRBJ2-5; possible D gene TRBD1, 5 bases. Germline V gene lookup returns CDR1 LNHDA and CDR2 SQIVND (reference sequence). Trimming removed 0 bases from V and 5 bases from J, with 10 bases in between. The CDR3 sequence is 14 residues long. CDR3 DNA: TGTGCCAGTAGTATAGAACTACCAGGGGAGACCCAGTACTTC. Its protein is CASSIELPGETQYF. Variable domain in full (rest from reference TRBV19 and TRBJ2-5): DGGITQSPKYLFRKEGQNVTLSCEQNLNHDAMYWYRQDPGQGLRLIYYSQIVNDFQKGDIAEGYSVSREKKESFPLTVTSAQKNPTAFYLCASSIELPGETQYFGPGTRLLVL.